This T cell receptor beta chain was captured by sequencing in a study of T cells in Graves' hyperthyroidism and ophthalmopathy. Diagnostic assessment was based on clinical symptoms, serum thyroxine and TRAb, thyroid ultrasound and orbital computed tomography. 10 ml of fresh peripheral blood supplied the PBMCs. TCR beta CDR3 regions were amplified from RNA transcripts. The HTBI primer set served for first-round RT-PCR of the TCR CDR3. TCRdb reanalysed the multiplex PCR reads using MiXCR and keeps one entry per CDR3 protein. The repertoire holds some 270,000 distinct CDR3 sequences, with roughly a quarter as singletons. In its sample, this clonotype was seen many times. The CDR3 is 20 amino acids. The trim removed 2 bases at V and 1 base at J, leaving 12 bases unmatched. CDR1 and CDR2 (germline): MNHEY, SVGEGT.

This chain connects TRBV6-2 or TRBV6-3 to TRBJ2-2; 11 bases map to TRBD2. This clonotype was obtained from a woman aged 40 to 50 with Graves' ophthalmopathy. Sequencing used blood. The CDR3 sequence: CASSYNLRGLAVMNTGELFF. The CDR3 DNA reads TGTGCCAGCAGTTACAACCTCAGGGGACTAGCGGTTATGAACACCGGGGAGCTGTTTTTT.